Listed below are T cell receptor beta chains from one sample, sequenced in a study of control samples from healthy donors and cancer patients. Clones were sequenced by immunoSEQ multiplex PCR, and TCRdb holds only the in-frame ones, with some missing. The sample has more than 100,000 clones, 88% seen once. The source material was blood. These receptors all stem from a man aged 40-50 years in good health. Both conserved end residues are part of each CDR3. The D gene is left open where the match is weak. Where a row states a size, it is once, few, many or the class of an expanded clone; other rows omit it.

j_call,clone_size,d_call,v_call,cdr3_nt,cdr3_aa
TRBJ2-5,NA,TRBD2,TRBV19,TGTGCCAGTAGTATCGCGGGGTCGGGAGGAGAGACCCAGTACTTC,CASSIAGSGGETQYF
TRBJ2-3,few,NA,TRBV30,TGTGCCTGGAGTGTTGGGGGGTCTGAGGCAGATACGCAGTATTTT,CAWSVGGSEADTQYF
TRBJ1-2,NA,NA,TRBV30,TGTGCCTGGAGGGCCGGGATCTATGGCTACACCTTC,CAWRAGIYGYTF
TRBJ1-3,NA,NA,TRBV19,TGTGCCAGTAGTATTCCAGGGCCAGGAAACACCATATATTTT,CASSIPGPGNTIYF
TRBJ2-7,NA,NA,TRBV2,TGTGCCAGCAGTATTAGCCCCGGGGGGCAGTACTTC,CASSISPGGQYF
TRBJ2-3,NA,TRBD1,TRBV7-2,TGTGCCAGCAGCCAGGGGGTCAGTAGCACAGATACGCAGTATTTT,CASSQGVSSTDTQYF
TRBJ2-5,NA,TRBD1,TRBV24-1,TGTGCCACCAGAGGACAGGGAGGGACCCAGTACTTC,CATRGQGGTQYF
TRBJ2-2,once,NA,TRBV3-1/TRBV3-2,TGTGCCAGCAGCCGAATTGGCGGGGAATTAAACACCGGGGAGCTGTTTTTT,CASSRIGGELNTGELFF
TRBJ2-1,NA,NA,TRBV4-3,TGCGCCAGCAGCCAAGGGGCGGGGGCGACCTACAATGAGCAGTTCTTC,CASSQGAGATYNEQFF
TRBJ1-1,NA,NA,TRBV3-1/TRBV3-2,TGTGCCAGCAGCCTACTACGGGGGGTGAACACTGAAGCTTTCTTT,CASSLLRGVNTEAFF
TRBJ2-1,NA,NA,TRBV7-9,TGTGCCTGGCCGGGGGGGACAGGGTTGGGTGAGCAGTTCTTC,CAWPGGTGLGEQFF
TRBJ1-6,NA,NA,TRBV13,TGTGCCAGCAGCCCGGCGGGGGGTCGATATAATTCACCCCTCCACTTT,CASSPAGGRYNSPLHF
TRBJ2-7,few,NA,TRBV5-5,TGTGCCAGCACCCCGAGCCTCAGACACGAGCAGTACTTC,CASTPSLRHEQYF
TRBJ1-5,NA,NA,TRBV10-2,TGCGCCAGCAGTGACAGGGCTATCAATCAGCCCCAGCATTTT,CASSDRAINQPQHF
TRBJ1-4,NA,NA,TRBV10-1,TGCGCCAGCAGTGAGGGGACATCAGGAGGAAAACTGTTTTTT,CASSEGTSGGKLFF
TRBJ1-2,NA,TRBD1,TRBV7-8,TGTGCCAGCAGCGTGGACAGGGGGCAGAGCTACACCTTC,CASSVDRGQSYTF
TRBJ1-4,NA,NA,TRBV7-9,TGTGCCAGCAGCCCCTGGTCGAATGAAAAACTGTTTTTT,CASSPWSNEKLFF
TRBJ2-1,NA,NA,TRBV6-1,TGTGCCAGCAGTGAAAACCCGCCGAGGTACAAGGGCCTAAGCTATGAGCAGTTCTTC,CASSENPPRYKGLSYEQFF
TRBJ1-1,NA,NA,TRBV29-1,TGCAGCGTTGAAGATCTTAACAGAGGGAACACTGAAGCTTTCTTT,CSVEDLNRGNTEAFF
TRBJ1-2,once,TRBD1,TRBV6-2/TRBV6-3,TGTGCCAGCAGTCCCGACGACAGGGGGGATGGCTACACCTTC,CASSPDDRGDGYTF
TRBJ2-3,once,TRBD1,TRBV24-1,TGTGCCACCAGTGATTTACAGGGGGCAAAAGATACGCAGTATTTT,CATSDLQGAKDTQYF
TRBJ1-1,NA,TRBD1,TRBV3-1/TRBV3-2,TGTGCCAGCAGCCAAGTAAGGGGGCCGTACACTGAAGCTTTCTTT,CASSQVRGPYTEAFF
TRBJ1-3,NA,TRBD1,TRBV7-2,TGTGCCAGCAGCTTGTCCAGGGGGCAGGACACCATATATTTT,CASSLSRGQDTIYF
TRBJ1-5,NA,NA,TRBV18,TGTGCCAGCTCACCAGCGGGGAGTGGCAATCAGCCCCAGCATTTT,CASSPAGSGNQPQHF
TRBJ2-3,NA,NA,TRBV7-9,TGTGCCAGCAGCACTATGCGGGGAATTCATTATACGCAGTATTTT,CASSTMRGIHYTQYF
TRBJ2-1,NA,TRBD2,TRBV10-1,TGCGCCAGCAGACCGGGGGGTCTGGGGAATGAGCAGTTCTTC,CASRPGGLGNEQFF
TRBJ1-2,NA,NA,TRBV15,TGTGCCACCAGCAGCAGGGAAGATGGCTACACCTTC,CATSSREDGYTF
TRBJ2-4,NA,NA,TRBV11-2,TGTGCCAGCAGCTTAACGACAGCGCTAAACTTC,CASSLTTALNF
TRBJ1-6,NA,TRBD1,TRBV7-9,TGTGCCAGCAGTGGGGACAGCCCAAATTCACCCCTCCACTTT,CASSGDSPNSPLHF
TRBJ2-3,NA,TRBD1,TRBV19,TGTGCCAGTAGTATCTACAGGGGGCAAAGAGATACGCAGTATTTT,CASSIYRGQRDTQYF
TRBJ2-4,NA,TRBD2,TRBV7-2,TGTGCCAGCAGCTTAGGACTAGCGGGGGTAAACATTCAGTACTTC,CASSLGLAGVNIQYF
TRBJ1-3,NA,TRBD1,TRBV7-6,TGTGCCAGCAGCCAGGGACAGGGTATGGACACCATATATTTT,CASSQGQGMDTIYF
TRBJ1-2,NA,TRBD1,TRBV7-3,TGTGCCAGCAGCCCGACAGGGGGTAACTATGGCTACACCTTC,CASSPTGGNYGYTF
TRBJ1-1,NA,NA,TRBV18,TGTGCCAGCTCACCTGAGCCGACCTTAGGGAACACTGAAGCTTTCTTT,CASSPEPTLGNTEAFF
TRBJ2-7,NA,TRBD1,TRBV24-1,TGTGCCACCAGTGACCGGACAGGGGGACCCTACGAGCAGTACTTC,CATSDRTGGPYEQYF
TRBJ1-1,NA,TRBD1,TRBV2,TGTGCCAGCACCAGGACAGGGGACATCTCGAACACTGAAGCTTTCTTT,CASTRTGDISNTEAFF
TRBJ1-2,NA,NA,TRBV7-2,TGTGCCAGCAGCTTGGTGGGCAGGGGATTTGATGGCTACACCTTC,CASSLVGRGFDGYTF
TRBJ1-4,NA,TRBD1,TRBV4-1,TGCGCCAGCAGCCAAGTCAGACAGGGGGGAGAAAAACTGTTTTTT,CASSQVRQGGEKLFF
TRBJ1-4,NA,NA,TRBV25-1,TGTGCCAGCAGTGATCCGGGATCGGACGAAAAACTGTTTTTT,CASSDPGSDEKLFF
TRBJ1-4,NA,NA,TRBV9,TGTGCCAGCAGCCCAGTTCCGGGGACTAATGAAAAACTGTTTTTT,CASSPVPGTNEKLFF
TRBJ2-7,NA,NA,TRBV6-6,TGTGCCAGCAGTTACCTGGACAGTTTTAACGAGCAGTACTTC,CASSYLDSFNEQYF
TRBJ1-2,NA,TRBD1,TRBV6-2/TRBV6-3,TGTGCCAGCAGTTTTGGACAGGGCGACTATGGCTACACCTTC,CASSFGQGDYGYTF
TRBJ1-2,NA,NA,TRBV11-2,TGTGCCAGCAGCTTGGGACTTGGCTACACCTTC,CASSLGLGYTF
TRBJ1-5,NA,NA,TRBV30,TGTGCCTGGAGTGTACTAGGGCAGGAGGGCAATCAGCCCCAGCATTTT,CAWSVLGQEGNQPQHF
TRBJ2-7,once,TRBD1,TRBV9,TGTGCCAGCAGCTTTAGGACAGGGGGCAGTGAGCAGTACTTC,CASSFRTGGSEQYF
TRBJ2-2,NA,TRBD2,TRBV4-2,TGTGCCAGCAGCCAACCCTCAGCGGGGATGAACACCGGGGAGCTGTTTTTT,CASSQPSAGMNTGELFF